Here is one T cell receptor (beta chain) with its context. Its antigen is not known. The entry originates in a study of T cell responses to AZD1222 COVID-19 vaccine. The study, taken as a whole, reports: Spike-specific TCR breadth and depth grew following two AZD1222 doses. In a largely white British group with more females than males, clonal diversity was possibly underestimated.

This CDR3 contains 14 residues. Between the trimmed V and J ends, which lost 0 bases and 6 bases, there was a span of 6 bases. CDR1 is MNHEY, CDR2 SVGAGI, per germline. This table comes from immunoSEQ multiplex PCR, and its TCRdb copy is limited to in-frame clones, with some not included. Of tens of thousands of clones in the sample, approximately 90% are singletons; the top ten hold roughly 3.1%. The clonotype was recovered from an adult who received the AZD1222 COVID-19 vaccine. This chain joins TRBV6-5 and TRBJ1-6; D is uncertain. The sequencing used peripheral blood, collected 28 days after the second AZD1222 dose. CDR3 residues: CASSYSWGNSPLHF. For the CDR3, the DNA is TGTGCCAGCAGTTACTCTTGGGGTAATTCACCCCTCCACTTT.